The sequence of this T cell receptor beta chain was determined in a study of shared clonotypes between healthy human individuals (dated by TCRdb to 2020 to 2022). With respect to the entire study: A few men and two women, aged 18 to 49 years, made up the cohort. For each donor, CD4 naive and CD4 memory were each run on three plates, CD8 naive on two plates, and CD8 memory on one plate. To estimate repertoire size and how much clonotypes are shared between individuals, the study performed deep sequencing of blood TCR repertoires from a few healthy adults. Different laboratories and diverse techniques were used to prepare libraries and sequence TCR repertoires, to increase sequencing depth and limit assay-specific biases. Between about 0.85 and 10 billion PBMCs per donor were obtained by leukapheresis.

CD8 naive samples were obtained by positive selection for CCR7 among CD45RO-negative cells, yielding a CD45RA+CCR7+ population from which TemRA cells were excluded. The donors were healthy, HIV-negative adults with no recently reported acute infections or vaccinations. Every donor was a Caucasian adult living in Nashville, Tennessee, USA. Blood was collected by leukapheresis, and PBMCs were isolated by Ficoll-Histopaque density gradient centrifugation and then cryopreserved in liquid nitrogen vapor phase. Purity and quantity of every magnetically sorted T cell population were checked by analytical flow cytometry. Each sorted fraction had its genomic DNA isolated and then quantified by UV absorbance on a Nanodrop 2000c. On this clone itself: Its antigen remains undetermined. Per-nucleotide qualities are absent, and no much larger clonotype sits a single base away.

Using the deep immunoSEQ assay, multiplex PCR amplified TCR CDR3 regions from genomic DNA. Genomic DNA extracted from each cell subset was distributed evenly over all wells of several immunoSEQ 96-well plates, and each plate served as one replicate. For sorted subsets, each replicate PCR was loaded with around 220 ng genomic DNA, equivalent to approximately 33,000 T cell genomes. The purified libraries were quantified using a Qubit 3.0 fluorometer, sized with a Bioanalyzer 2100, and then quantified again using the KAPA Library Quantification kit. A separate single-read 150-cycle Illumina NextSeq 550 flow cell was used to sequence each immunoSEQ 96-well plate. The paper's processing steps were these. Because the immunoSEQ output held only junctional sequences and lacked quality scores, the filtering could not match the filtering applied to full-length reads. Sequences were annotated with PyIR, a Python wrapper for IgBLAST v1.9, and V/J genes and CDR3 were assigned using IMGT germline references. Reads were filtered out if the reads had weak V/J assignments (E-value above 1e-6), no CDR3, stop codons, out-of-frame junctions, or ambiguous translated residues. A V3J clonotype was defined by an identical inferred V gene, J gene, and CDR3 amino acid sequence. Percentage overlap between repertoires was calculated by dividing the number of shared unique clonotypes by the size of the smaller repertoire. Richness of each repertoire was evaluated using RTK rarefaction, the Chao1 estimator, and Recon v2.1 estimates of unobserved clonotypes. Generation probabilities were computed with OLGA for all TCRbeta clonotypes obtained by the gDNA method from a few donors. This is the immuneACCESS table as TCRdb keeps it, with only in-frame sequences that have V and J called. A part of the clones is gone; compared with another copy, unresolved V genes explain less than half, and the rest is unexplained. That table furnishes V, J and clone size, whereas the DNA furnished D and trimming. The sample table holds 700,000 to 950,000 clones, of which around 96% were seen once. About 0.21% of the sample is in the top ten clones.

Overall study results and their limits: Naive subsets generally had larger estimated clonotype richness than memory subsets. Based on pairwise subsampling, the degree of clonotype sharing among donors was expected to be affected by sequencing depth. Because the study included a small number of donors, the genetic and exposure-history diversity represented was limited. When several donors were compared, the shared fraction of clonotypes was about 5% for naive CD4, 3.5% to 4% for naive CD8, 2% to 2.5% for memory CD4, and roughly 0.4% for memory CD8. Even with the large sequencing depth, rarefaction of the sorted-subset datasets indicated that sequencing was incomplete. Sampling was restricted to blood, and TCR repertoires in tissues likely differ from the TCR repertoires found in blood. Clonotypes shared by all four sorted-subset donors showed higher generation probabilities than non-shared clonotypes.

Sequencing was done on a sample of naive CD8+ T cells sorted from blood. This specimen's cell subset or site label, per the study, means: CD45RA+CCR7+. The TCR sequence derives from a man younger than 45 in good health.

Here is the DNA: TGCAGCGTTGTATTAGCGGGAAGGGGATTTGACGCCGGGGAGCTGTTTTTT. Its protein reads: CSVVLAGRGFDAGELFF. The V and J segments used are TRBV29-1 and TRBJ2-2; a stretch of 8 junction bases matches TRBD2. From the cysteine through the phenylalanine, the CDR3 covers 17 amino acids. The DNA shown is the 51-base CDR3, in frame from base 1. Taken from the germline V gene, the CDR1 and CDR2 loops are SQVTM and ANQGSEA. The V end gives up 4 bases and the J end 6 bases, leaving 16 bases in the junction not matched to a gene.